A single T cell receptor beta chain is shown here with its context. This CDR3 spans 17 amino acids. Germline CDR1 and CDR2: LGHNA and YSLEER. These data come from a study of CXCR3-negative and CXCR3-positive naive CD8 T cells. Each TRB cDNA library was prepared by 5' RACE (with UMI labels). TCRdb reprocessed the 5' RACE reads and reports one entry per CDR3 protein, with no DNA. The sample totals 50,000 to 75,000 distinct CDR3 sequences. This receptor was obtained from a human donor in good health. Some clones in this sample may be carry-over from other donors' samples. The chain employs TRBV4-3 and TRBJ2-6. The specimen was naive CXCR3- CD8+ T cells from blood. Subset indicated: CD45RO-CCR7+CD27+CD95- naive CD8+ T cells lacking CXCR3 (TNR3-). CDR3 loop: CASSQDVSGSGANVLTF.